This TCR beta chain derives from a study of CD8+ T cells in alopecia areata. This clone was counted once. V shed 3 bases, J shed 4 bases, and the junction held 8 bases outside the gene matches. CDR3 length: 15 amino acids. CDR1 is SGHNT, CDR2 YYREEE, per germline (reference sequence). Once RNA had been extracted, it was reverse transcribed into cDNA to act as the sequencing template. Profiling relied on immunoSEQ multiplex PCR, and the TCRdb table lists in-frame clones only, not all of them. The data show some 110,000 clones, with less than 75% seen just once and around 30% held by the top ten. The treatment: oral pan-JAK inhibitor, 5-10 mg twice daily.

The clonotype comes from a human donor with alopecia areata. Source: CD8+ T cells sorted from blood, taken at week 4, from a patient treated with tofacitinib. The chain employs TRBV5-4 and TRBJ2-5; 8 nucleotides align to TRBD1. CDR3 DNA: TGTGCCAGCAGCTCGCCAGGGGGCCGCCTAGAGACCCAGTACTTC. Protein sequence: CASSSPGGRLETQYF. The full variable domain, with the rest looked up from reference TRBV5-4 and TRBJ2-5, is ETGVTQSPTHLIKTRGQQVTLRCSSQSGHNTVSWYQQALGQGPQFIFQYYREEENGRGNFPPRFSGLQFPNYSSELNVNALELDDSALYLCASSSPGGRLETQYFGPGTRLLVL.